The 29 T cell receptor beta chains below come from one sample, sequenced in a study of cytomegalovirus exposure and HLA in healthy donors. The PCR was carried out with 60 Vbeta primers and 13 Jbeta primers. Clones were sequenced by immunoSEQ multiplex PCR, and TCRdb holds only the in-frame ones, with some missing. The sample yields 130,000 or so clones, roughly 87% seen once. The material sequenced was PBMCs. These receptors originate from a woman aged 18-29 years in good health and CMV-seronegative.

The genes are TRBV5-4 and TRBJ1-6; TRBD1 aligns across 7 bases. The CDR3 is made up of 19 amino acids. Trimming cost V 4 bases and J 6 bases; bases outside gene matches: 19. Germline values: CDR1 SGHNT, CDR2 YYREEE (reference sequence). The DNA for the CDR3 is TGTGCCAGCAGCCGATTGGGGGACAGAGTCCGCTTACTTAATTCACCCCTCCACTTT. It specifies CASSRLGDRVRLLNSPLHF.

The chain has TRBV10-3 and TRBJ2-7; 8 nucleotides match TRBD2. CDR3 size: 12 residues. V lost 8 bases to trimming and J lost 6 bases; unmatched junction nucleotides: 6. Germline assignment: CDR1 ENHRY and CDR2 SYGVKD. CDR3 DNA: TGTGCCATCCGGGAGGGGGTAGGCGAGCAGTACTTC. Its protein product is CAIREGVGEQYF.

The chain uses TRBV14 and TRBJ2-2; D is possibly TRBD2 (5 bases). V lost 0 bases to trimming and J lost 4 bases, with 6 bases between them. The germline CDR1 and CDR2 sequences are SGHDN and FVKESK. The CDR3 is 14 residues long. CDR3 sequence (DNA): TGTGCCAGCAGCCAAGATCTAGCCACCGGGGAGCTGTTTTTT. Translating gives CASSQDLATGELFF.

This chain links TRBV4-1 with TRBJ2-2; unclear D gene. CDR3 length: 13 residues. V was shortened by 5 bases and J by 5 bases, with 9 bases between the two germline ends. From germline, CDR1 is MGHRA and CDR2 YSYEKL. CDR3 nucleotides: TGCGCCAGCAGCTACTCCTTTACCGGGGAGCTGTTTTTT. Translated, it gives CASSYSFTGELFF.

This clone showed up just once. J is TRBJ1-2 and V is TRBV7-2, with 7 bases lining up with TRBD1. Trimming removed 1 base from V and 3 bases from J; junction bases left unmatched: 11. CDR3 length equals 17 residues. CDR1 is SGHTA, CDR2 FQGNSA, per germline. Written as DNA, the CDR3 is TGTGCCAGCAGCTTAGTGACAGGGTATCAGTGGGACTATGGCTACACCTTC. This gives the protein CASSLVTGYQWDYGYTF.

The gene calls are TRBV15 and TRBJ1-3; 8 bases match TRBD1. V lost 2 bases to trimming and J lost 3 bases; unmatched junction nucleotides: 3. Germline V gene data show CDR1 as LNHNV and CDR2 as YYDKDF (reference sequence). CDR3 length: 15 amino acids. CDR3 protein: CATSRLGQGGNTIYF. The CDR3 bases are TGTGCCACCAGCAGACTAGGACAGGGTGGAAACACCATATATTTT.

V and J are TRBV6-5 and TRBJ1-1; D remains ambiguous. The CDR3 totals 15 residues. CDR1 and CDR2 (germline): MNHEY, SVGAGI. V gave up 0 bases and J gave up 2 bases, with 10 bases separating them. CDR3 DNA: TGTGCCAGCAGTTACTCGCGGCAACCTAACACTGAAGCTTTCTTT. It is translated as CASSYSRQPNTEAFF.

The J gene is TRBJ1-4, the V gene TRBV6-5, with D possibly being TRBD1 (5 bases). In germline, CDR1 is MNHEY, CDR2 SVGAGI. The CDR3 runs 15 residues. V lost 2 bases, J lost 4 bases, and 11 bases lay in between. The DNA of the CDR3 is TGTGCCAGCAGTTACCGTAGACAGAATAATGAAAAACTGTTTTTT. Translation: CASSYRRQNNEKLFF.

The count of this clone is one. J is TRBJ1-2 and V is TRBV18, with a possible D match to TRBD1 (5 bases). This CDR3 is 14 amino acids long. CDR1 is KGHSH and CDR2 is LQKENI in the germline V gene. Trimming pared 3 bases from V and 2 bases from J, leaving 10 bases between. CDR3: CASSPTDSNYGYTF. The DNA of the CDR3 is TGTGCCAGCTCACCTACTGACAGCAACTATGGCTACACCTTC.

The gene calls are TRBV7-2 and TRBJ1-5; D unclear. The V gene lost 1 base and the J gene lost 0 bases, with 10 bases spanning the gap. The CDR3 consists of 16 residues. From germline, CDR1 is SGHTA and CDR2 FQGNSA. CDR3 nucleotides: TGTGCCAGCAGCTTAGGGTCAGTTTATAGCAATCAGCCCCAGCATTTT. Protein: CASSLGSVYSNQPQHF. Together with reference TRBV7-2 and TRBJ1-5, the CDR3 gives the full variable domain: GAGVSQSPSNKVTEKGKDVELRCDPISGHTALYWYRQSLGQGLEFLIYFQGNSAPDKSGLPSDRFSAERTGGSVSTLTIQRTQQEDSAVYLCASSLGSVYSNQPQHFGDGTRLSIL.

The rearrangement links TRBV30 to TRBJ2-3; 8 bases are a match to TRBD2. Unmatched junction bases numbered 19, after V lost 8 bases and J lost 6 bases. The CDR3 length is 16 residues. The V gene's germline CDR1 is GTSNPN and CDR2 SVGIG (reference sequence). In DNA form, the CDR3 reads TGTGCCAGAGACGGGGGGGCTAGGGGTGGTTTGGATACGCAGTATTTT. This translates into CARDGGARGGLDTQYF.

J is TRBJ1-5 and V is TRBV27, with D possibly being TRBD1 (5 bases). Germline CDR1 MNHEY, CDR2 SMNVEV (reference sequence). V lost 5 bases to trimming and J lost 7 bases, with 18 bases between them. This CDR3 has 15 residues. CDR3 loop: CASSPFGGLGQPQHF. The CDR3 DNA is TGTGCCAGCAGTCCGTTCGGGGGACTCGGACAGCCCCAGCATTTT.

V and J are TRBV10-1 and TRBJ2-2, with no clear D. The germline V and J ends were trimmed by 0 bases and 3 bases, with 8 bases remaining between them. CDR3 length: 15 amino acids. Per the germline V gene, CDR1 is WNHNN and CDR2 is SYGVQD (reference sequence). Written as DNA, the CDR3 is TGCGCCAGCAGTGAGTCGGAGTCCTACACCGGGGAGCTGTTTTTT. Protein product: CASSESESYTGELFF.

This chain uses TRBV2 with TRBJ1-1; 8 bases line up with TRBD1. The CDR3 extends over 13 amino acids. Germline V gene lookup returns CDR1 SNHLY and CDR2 FYNNEI. Trimming cost V 6 bases and J 3 bases; bases outside gene matches: 3. CDR3 sequence: CASRVTGDTEAFF. CDR3 bases: TGTGCCAGCAGAGTGACAGGGGACACTGAAGCTTTCTTT.

The chain combines TRBV6-1 with TRBJ1-4, with a possible D match to TRBD1 (5 bases). The CDR3 has 14 amino acids. V gave up 7 bases and J gave up 8 bases, with 17 bases separating them. Germline V gene sequence: CDR1 MNHNS, CDR2 SASEGT. The CDR3 nucleotides are TGTGCCAGCATCGGTCAGGGAAAGGTGGAAAAACTGTTTTTT. Translated, it gives CASIGQGKVEKLFF.

This clone showed up just a few times. This chain joins TRBV11-2 and TRBJ2-1; D might be TRBD2 (5 bases). This CDR3 has 15 residues. Trimming shortened V by 0 bases and J by 6 bases, and 12 bases separated the two germline ends. Looked up from germline, CDR1 is SGHAT and CDR2 is FQNNGV. CDR3 residues: CASSLDPGLANEQFF. In DNA, the CDR3 is TGTGCCAGCAGCTTAGACCCTGGACTGGCCAATGAGCAGTTCTTC.

This chain uses TRBV5-1 with TRBJ2-5, with D possibly matching TRBD1 (5 bases). This CDR3 is built from 16 residues. Germline V lookup: CDR1 SGHRS, CDR2 YFSETQ. The V gene lost 4 bases and the J gene lost 2 bases, with 18 bases spanning the gap. CDR3 residues: CASSRTGRQLQETQYF. As DNA, the CDR3 is TGCGCCAGCAGCCGAACAGGTCGACAACTTCAAGAGACCCAGTACTTC.

The CDR3 DNA sequence: TGTGCCAGCAGCTTCCCCGAGGCGCCCCTCCACTTT. It specifies CASSFPEAPLHF. The genes are TRBV5-4 and TRBJ1-6; D is unclear. Trimming pared 2 bases from V and 13 bases from J, leaving 10 bases between. The CDR3 extends over 12 amino acids. Per germline, CDR1 SGHNT and CDR2 YYREEE (reference sequence).

This rearrangement joins TRBV2 to TRBJ1-3; D unclear. The CDR3 runs 12 residues. The V gene's germline CDR1 is SNHLY and CDR2 FYNNEI. The CDR3 loop is CGSTSSGNTIYF. Written as DNA, the CDR3 is TGTGGGTCAACGAGCTCTGGAAACACCATATATTTT.

This chain connects TRBV7-8 to TRBJ2-3, with 9 bases identical to TRBD1. V lost 2 bases and J lost 5; bases outside the gene matches: 5. Per germline, CDR1 SGHVS and CDR2 FQNEAQ. The CDR3 runs 15 residues. DNA of the CDR3: TGTGCCAGCAGCTTAATGGGGACAGGGAGAGATACGCAGTATTTT. Amino acid sequence: CASSLMGTGRDTQYF.

The rearrangement links TRBV18 to TRBJ1-4, with D possibly being TRBD1 (6 bases). The germline gives CDR1 KGHSH, CDR2 LQKENI. The germline V and J ends were trimmed by 1 base and 0 bases, with 6 bases remaining between them. The CDR3 runs 15 residues. CDR3 nucleotide sequence: TGTGCCAGCTCACCACAGGGGGCAACTAATGAAAAACTGTTTTTT. Translating it yields CASSPQGATNEKLFF.

The chain links TRBV27 to TRBJ1-1, with D possibly being TRBD1 (6 bases). The V end was cut by 5 bases, the J end by 0 bases, with 13 bases between. Germline V gives CDR1 MNHEY, CDR2 SMNVEV (reference sequence). This CDR3 has 15 amino acids. CDR3 bases: TGTGCCAGCAGTCGTGCCGGACAGTTGAACACTGAAGCTTTCTTT. The encoded protein is CASSRAGQLNTEAFF.

The rearrangement links TRBV10-3 to TRBJ2-3, with TRBD2 matching 7 bases. CDR1 is ENHRY, CDR2 SYGVKD, per germline. V trimming: 4 bases; J trimming: 3 bases; junction bases outside the gene matches: 13. CDR3 length equals 17 residues. CDR3 loop: CAISVSRLGGRTDTQYF. The CDR3, as DNA: TGTGCCATCAGTGTATCGAGGCTCGGGGGGAGAACAGATACGCAGTATTTT.

V usage is TRBV19 and J usage is TRBJ2-1; TRBD2 matches 10 bases. Germline V CDR1 and CDR2: LNHDA, SQIVND (reference sequence). V lost 4 bases to trimming and J lost 2 bases; unmatched junction nucleotides: 2. CDR3 length equals 15 residues. The CDR3 DNA sequence: TGTGCCAGTAGTAGAGCGGGAGGGCCCTACAATGAGCAGTTCTTC. The encoded protein is CASSRAGGPYNEQFF.

The chain recombines TRBV5-1 with TRBJ2-7, with 9 positions matching TRBD1. Germline V gene sequence: CDR1 SGHRS, CDR2 YFSETQ. Trimming removed 5 bases from V and 11 bases from J; junction bases left unmatched: 11. The CDR3 is made up of 13 amino acids. CDR3 DNA: TGCGCCAGCAGGAGGGACAGGGAAGTTAAAAAGTACTTC. Its protein product is CASRRDREVKKYF.

The table lists this clone with a count of one. The chain's CDR3 is CASSVGQANTEAFF. The DNA of the CDR3 is TGTGCCAGCAGCGTCGGACAGGCAAACACTGAAGCTTTCTTT. The chain joins TRBV7-9 to TRBJ1-1; the match to TRBD1 covers 7 bases. The CDR3 totals 14 residues. The V and J ends lost 5 bases and 2 bases, in that order; junction bases with no gene match: 5. Per germline, CDR1 SEHNR and CDR2 FQNEAQ (reference sequence). The whole variable domain, remainder taken from reference TRBV7-9 and TRBJ1-1, is DTGVSQNPRHKITKRGQNVTFRCDPISEHNRLYWYRQTLGQGPEFLTYFQNEAQLEKSRLLSDRFSAERPKGSFSTLEIQRTEQGDSAMYLCASSVGQANTEAFFGQGTRLTVV.

This clone was detected a few times. Here the CDR3 DNA reads TGTGCCAGCAAATCAGGGGGTCCATATAATTCACCCCTCCACTTT. This sequence encodes CASKSGGPYNSPLHF. V usage is TRBV6-1 and J usage is TRBJ1-6; 7 bases agree with TRBD1. CDR3 length: 15 amino acids. In germline, CDR1 is MNHNS, CDR2 SASEGT. The V gene end was trimmed by 7 bases and the J gene end by 4 bases; junction bases not matched to a gene: 7.

The chain carries TRBV11-2 and TRBJ1-1; 7 bases match TRBD1. Germline values: CDR1 SGHAT, CDR2 FQNNGV. The CDR3 has 15 amino acids. Trimming at V came to 5 bases and at J to 1 base, leaving 7 bases not matched to a gene. The chain's CDR3 is CASSPLTGKNTEAFF. Here the CDR3 DNA reads TGTGCCAGCAGCCCTCTGACAGGGAAGAACACTGAAGCTTTCTTT. The complete variable domain, with remaining parts taken from reference TRBV11-2 and TRBJ1-1, reads EAGVAQSPRYKIIEKRQSVAFWCNPISGHATLYWYQQILGQGPKLLIQFQNNGVVDDSQLPKDRFSAERLKGVDSTLKIQPAKLEDSAVYLCASSPLTGKNTEAFFGQGTRLTVV.

The chain recombines TRBV25-1 with TRBJ1-3, with unresolved D. The CDR3 extends over 18 amino acids. V dropped 0 bases and J dropped 0 bases, with 15 bases sitting between them. Germline CDR1 is MGHDK and CDR2 is SYGVNS. CDR3 DNA sequence: TGTGCCAGCAGTGAATATCCCCTGCAGCACTACTCTGGAAACACCATATATTTT. This sequence encodes CASSEYPLQHYSGNTIYF.